This record covers a single T cell receptor (beta chain). Antigen: not known. A second roughly 6 to 11 cycle PCR used barcoded and J-beta primers. TCRdb analysed the 5' RACE reads with MiXCR anew, one entry per CDR3 protein. The profile shows about 1.5 million distinct CDR3 sequences, under 55% of them singletons. These data originate in a study of blood T cells in healthy people across ages. Study summary: Template switching retrieved approximately one barcoded beta molecule for each two T cells. Study-wide points: Roughly linear declines in TCR beta diversity per million T cells occurred with age.

The ends were cut back, 9 bases at V and 8 bases at J, with 12 bases in the middle. This CDR3 is 11 amino acids long. CDR1 and CDR2 from the germline V gene are KGHDR and SFDVKD. The rearrangement links TRBV24-1 to TRBJ1-2; D is unclear. The sequencing sample was made of blood. This TCR derives from a woman aged 18-29 years in good health. CDR3 nucleotide sequence: TGTGCCACCGGCGGGGTTAGCGGCTACACCTTC. It specifies CATGGVSGYTF.